Below are 14 T cell receptor beta chains sequenced from a single sample in a study of blood T cell repertoires in COVID-19. The data were produced by immunoSEQ multiplex PCR, yet TCRdb's version contains in-frame clones alone and is incomplete. The table lists approximately 200,000 clones, roughly 80% of them singletons. The sample taken for sequencing was peripheral blood. The receptors were sampled from a human donor in a cohort sampled during active COVID-19.

Of note for this clone: One junction end disagrees with the germline gene, perhaps due to a read error. The chain uses TRBV28 and TRBJ2-7; D perhaps matches TRBD2 (5 bases). The CDR3 is 14 amino acids. Germline-derived CDR1 and CDR2 are MDHEN and SYDVKM. The CDR3 DNA reads as TGTGCCAGCAGTGCCCCAGGAGGCTCCCACGAGCAGTACTTC. Amino acid sequence: CASSAPGGSHEQYF. Full variable domain (remainder filled in from reference TRBV28 and TRBJ2-7): DVKVTQSSRYLVKRTGEKVFLECVQDMDHENMFWYRQDPGLGLRLIYFSYDVKMKEKGDIPEGYSVSREKKERFSLILESASTNQTSMYLCASSAPGGSHEQYFGPGTRLTVT.

The gene calls are TRBV9 and TRBJ2-3; D is perhaps TRBD2 (5 bases). Deletions cut 0 bases from V and 4 bases from J, with 9 bases between. The germline CDR1 and CDR2 sequences are SGDLS and YYNGEE. CDR3 length equals 14 residues. The CDR3 region is CASSVGGAADTQYF. The CDR3 bases are TGTGCCAGCAGCGTAGGGGGAGCGGCAGATACGCAGTATTTT.

The CDR3 DNA sequence: TGTGCCAGCAGCCAAGGCAGATCCTACGAGCAGTACTTC. Translated, it gives CASSQGRSYEQYF. This chain joins TRBV3-1 (or the pseudogene TRBV3-2) and TRBJ2-7; the D is unclear. Germline loops: CDR1 LGHDT, CDR2 YNNKEL (reference sequence). This CDR3 has 13 amino acids. V was cut by 1 base and J by 1 base, with 5 bases left in between.

CDR3 residues: CASSLATGGTEAFF. CDR3 bases: TGTGCCAGCAGCCTAGCGACAGGGGGCACTGAAGCTTTCTTT. The chain combines TRBV4-2 with TRBJ1-1; 9 bases are shared with TRBD1. Trimming at V came to 4 bases and at J to 4 bases, leaving 4 bases not matched to a gene. Germline lookup yields CDR1 LGHNA and CDR2 YNFKEQ. The CDR3 spans 14 residues.

The chain links TRBV5-4 to TRBJ2-5; a possible D gene is TRBD2 (5 bases). Germline V gene sequence: CDR1 SGHNT, CDR2 YYREEE (reference sequence). V shed 5 bases and J shed 5 bases, with 16 bases lying between them. The CDR3 has 14 amino acids. The CDR3 DNA is TGTGCCAGCAGTAAATCGGCGGAGGCGGAGACCCAGTACTTC. Translating it yields CASSKSAEAETQYF.

The rearrangement joins TRBV18 to TRBJ1-1, with TRBD1 matching 7 bases. The trim removed 3 bases at V and 10 bases at J, leaving 8 bases unmatched. The CDR3 is 13 amino acids. Germline CDR1 KGHSH, CDR2 LQKENI. The CDR3 loop reads CASSPARQGAAFF. In DNA form, the CDR3 reads TGTGCCAGCTCACCCGCGAGACAGGGCGCAGCTTTCTTT. Full variable domain (outside the CDR3, taken from reference TRBV18 and TRBJ1-1): NAGVMQNPRHLVRRRGQEARLRCSPMKGHSHVYWYRQLPEEGLKFMVYLQKENIIDESGMPKERFSAEFPKEGPSILRIQQVVRGDSAAYFCASSPARQGAAFFGQGTRLTVV.

There are a few counts of this clone. The junction differs from germline at one of its ends, possibly a read error. The J gene is TRBJ2-7, the V gene TRBV27; D is perhaps TRBD1 (6 bases). CDR1 is MNHEY, CDR2 SMNVEV, per germline (reference sequence). This CDR3 is built from 9 residues. The CDR3 spells CASRVTGHF. Written as DNA, the CDR3 is TGTGCCAGCAGGGTTACAGGGCACTTC.

This chain connects TRBV29-1 to TRBJ1-1; D perhaps matches TRBD1 (5 bases). The CDR3 is 14 amino acids. The ends were cut back, 3 bases at V and 4 bases at J, with 15 bases in the middle. The V gene's germline CDR1 is SQVTM and CDR2 ANQGSEA. CDR3 sequence reads: CSVDSAGSGTEAFF. The DNA of the CDR3 is TGCAGCGTTGATTCGGCAGGGTCGGGCACTGAAGCTTTCTTT.

V and J are TRBV4-3 and TRBJ1-1; D gene uncertain. V was trimmed by 0 bases and J by 7 bases, leaving 18 bases between them. Germline V lookup: CDR1 LGHNA, CDR2 YSLEER. This CDR3 comprises 16 residues. The CDR3 nucleotides are TGCGCCAGCAGCCAAGATCAAGGGCGAGGGCTAGGTGAAGCTTTCTTT. It translates to CASSQDQGRGLGEAFF.

This clone was recorded a few times. V is TRBV1 and J is TRBJ2-1; the table's D gene call, TRBD2, was not cross checked with the DNA. TRBV1 is noted as a pseudogene. CDR3 length equals 17 residues. This chain's CDR3 is CTSSQVNSRSSYNEQFF. The CDR3 nucleotides read TGCACCAGCAGCCAAGTTAACTCTCGGAGCTCCTACAATGAGCAGTTCTTC.

The chain carries TRBV18 and TRBJ1-6, with 9 bases matching TRBD1. J gave up 7 bases and V 4 bases, and 2 bases lay outside the gene matches. CDR1 is KGHSH and CDR2 is LQKENI in the germline V gene. The CDR3 runs to 14 residues. This CDR3 reads CASSQDRGNSPLHF. The CDR3 nucleotides read TGTGCCAGCTCACAGGACAGGGGAAATTCACCCCTCCACTTT. The full variable domain, its missing parts supplied by reference TRBV18 and TRBJ1-6, is NAGVMQNPRHLVRRRGQEARLRCSPMKGHSHVYWYRQLPEEGLKFMVYLQKENIIDESGMPKERFSAEFPKEGPSILRIQQVVRGDSAAYFCASSQDRGNSPLHFGNGTRLTVT.

This clone was found a few times. In DNA form, the CDR3 reads TGTGCCAGCACCCTAGGGGACTCGCACGGCGAGCAGTACTTC. Translation: CASTLGDSHGEQYF. The chain uses TRBV6-5 and TRBJ2-7; D may be TRBD2 (6 bases). Deletions cut 7 bases from V and 6 bases from J, with 19 bases between. CDR3 length equals 14 residues. Germline V gene lookup returns CDR1 MNHEY and CDR2 SVGAGI.

V is TRBV9 and J is TRBJ2-2, with TRBD1 matching over 7 bases. Germline lookup yields CDR1 SGDLS and CDR2 YYNGEE. Germline trimming cut 3 bases from V and 1 base from J; bases unmatched to any gene: 6. This CDR3 comprises 16 residues. In DNA, the CDR3 is TGTGCCAGCAGCGGATTGACAGGGAGGAACACCGGGGAGCTGTTTTTT. Its translation is CASSGLTGRNTGELFF. The variable domain in full, with the rest retrieved from reference TRBV9 and TRBJ2-2, is DSGVTQTPKHLITATGQRVTLRCSPRSGDLSVYWYQQSLDQGLQFLIQYYNGEERAKGNILERFSAQQFPDLHSELNLSSLELGDSALYFCASSGLTGRNTGELFFGEGSRLTVL.

This clone was detected many times. V usage is TRBV15 and J usage is TRBJ2-3; TRBD2 matches 11 bases. Per the germline V gene, CDR1 is LNHNV and CDR2 is YYDKDF (reference sequence). Unmatched junction bases numbered 4, after V lost 3 bases and J lost 2 bases. This CDR3 has 16 residues. The CDR3 region is CATSSDSGGATDTQYF. CDR3 DNA sequence: TGTGCCACCAGCAGTGATAGCGGGGGGGCCACAGATACGCAGTATTTT.